The clone carrying this T cell receptor (beta chain) was detected only a few times. The antigen remains unidentified. With 8 bases clipped from V and 3 bases from J, the junction kept 14 bases outside the gene matches. CDR1 is ENHRY and CDR2 is SYGVKD in the germline V gene. The CDR3 runs to 16 residues. The data originate from a study of cytomegalovirus exposure and HLA in healthy donors. Study-level findings and limits: Trimming of TCR beta V- and J-genes showed a link, identified in a later analysis, to a missense DCLRE1C variant. An observed cluster of highly shared sequence variants was recorded as a likely sequencing artifact.

The PCR ran on 60 Vbeta and 13 Jbeta primers. The repertoire was sequenced with immunoSEQ multiplex PCR; TCRdb's copy has only in-frame clones and lacks some. The sample lists approximately 250,000 clones; roughly 73% were seen once. The sequencing input was PBMCs. The clonotype comes from a boy between 5 and 17 years old in good health and CMV-seronegative. The chain has TRBV10-3 and TRBJ2-5; 8 bases agree with TRBD2. The CDR3 region is CAISPHGVAGKETQYF. The CDR3 DNA sequence: TGTGCCATCTCCCCTCACGGGGTAGCGGGAAAAGAGACCCAGTACTTC.